The 21 T cell receptor beta chains presented below share a single source sample, sequenced in a study of blood T cells in healthy people across ages. With a J-beta primer mix and a sample-barcoded 5' primer, a second PCR ran about 7 to 11 cycles. A single record per CDR3 protein comes from TCRdb applying MiXCR to the 5' RACE reads. Of roughly 930,000 distinct CDR3 sequences in the sample, about 48% were seen once. The sample comprised blood. These receptors all stem from a man under 40 in good health.

The chain is built from TRBV2 and TRBJ2-5; D not certain. Per the germline V gene, CDR1 is SNHLY and CDR2 is FYNNEI. The V end lost 1 base, the J end lost 1 base, and 7 bases lay between the germline ends. The CDR3 covers 14 residues. CDR3 loop: CASSEDAIQETQYF. The CDR3 bases are TGTGCCAGCAGTGAAGATGCCATCCAAGAGACCCAGTACTTC. Full variable domain (remainder filled in from reference TRBV2 and TRBJ2-5): EPEVTQTPSHQVTQMGQEVILRCVPISNHLYFYWYRQILGQKVEFLVSFYNNEISEKSEIFDDQFSVERPDGSNFTLKIRSTKLEDSAMYFCASSEDAIQETQYFGPGTRLLVL.

The table lists this clonotype with a few counts. This rearrangement joins TRBV6-5 to TRBJ2-7; no definite D call. This CDR3 spans 14 amino acids. Trimming stripped 4 bases from V and 2 bases from J, with 12 bases between. The germline CDR1 and CDR2 sequences are MNHEY and SVGAGI. CDR3 residues: CASSFRQQPYEQYF. CDR3 DNA sequence: TGTGCCAGCAGTTTTCGGCAGCAACCCTACGAGCAGTACTTC.

The rearrangement uses TRBV10-3 and TRBJ1-2; D ambiguous. The CDR3 is 14 amino acids. The V end was cut by 9 bases, the J end by 1 base, with 15 bases between. Germline loops: CDR1 ENHRY, CDR2 SYGVKD. In DNA form, the CDR3 reads TGTGCCATTTCCCCCTCGGAGCTTAACTATGGCTACACCTTC. It specifies CAISPSELNYGYTF.

Turning to this clonotype: A much larger clone lies a single base off, so this may be a read error. The chain is built from TRBV20-1 and TRBJ2-4; D unclear. The DNA end is a closer match to TRBJ2-7, so the J assignment may be wrong. Germline V lookup: CDR1 DFQATT, CDR2 SNEGSKA (reference sequence). The CDR3 length is 14 residues. CDR3 DNA: TGCAGTGCTAGAGATCCAGCGTTACCCTACGAGCAGTACTTC. Its translation is CSARDPALPYEQYF.

V and J are TRBV5-1 and TRBJ2-2; 10 bases align to TRBD1. This CDR3 has 15 residues. Looked up from germline, CDR1 is SGHRS and CDR2 is YFSETQ. V trimming: 0 bases; J trimming: 6 bases; junction bases outside the gene matches: 2. CDR3 in amino acids: CASSLGQGAAGELFF. The DNA for the CDR3 is TGCGCCAGCAGCTTGGGACAGGGGGCCGCCGGGGAGCTGTTTTTT. The full variable domain, completed using reference TRBV5-1 and TRBJ2-2, is KAGVTQTPRYLIKTRGQQVTLSCSPISGHRSVSWYQQTPGQGLQFLFEYFSETQRNKGNFPGRFSGRQFSNSRSEMNVSTLELGDSALYLCASSLGQGAAGELFFGEGSRLTVL.

This chain links TRBV20-1 with TRBJ2-7; 10 bases align to TRBD2. Germline values: CDR1 DFQATT, CDR2 SNEGSKA (reference sequence). CDR3 length equals 14 residues. Trimming removed 0 bases from V and 2 bases from J; junction bases left unmatched: 1. CDR3 sequence: CSARELAGTYEQYF. The DNA for the CDR3 is TGCAGTGCTAGAGAACTAGCGGGGACCTACGAGCAGTACTTC.

This clonotype has at least ten counts. The chain has TRBV7-9 and TRBJ2-3, with 7 bases fitting TRBD2. After removal of 1 base from V and 0 bases from J, the junction contained 4 bases not matched to a gene. Germline CDR1 is SEHNR and CDR2 is FQNEAQ (reference sequence). The CDR3 totals 16 residues. The CDR3 region is CASSLELASSTDTQYF. The DNA of the CDR3 is TGTGCCAGCAGCTTAGAACTAGCGTCAAGCACAGATACGCAGTATTTT.

This clonotype was counted a few times. The J gene is TRBJ2-7, the V gene TRBV10-3; D gene ambiguous. The CDR3 sequence is 15 residues long. Trimming stripped 0 bases from V and 4 bases from J, with 13 bases between. Germline V lookup: CDR1 ENHRY, CDR2 SYGVKD. DNA for the CDR3: TGTGCCATCAGTGAGTCGACTGGCGGAGTGTACGAGCAGTACTTC. Its protein is CAISESTGGVYEQYF.

The sample holds a few counts of this clonotype. The chain recombines TRBV10-3 with TRBJ2-3; 11 nucleotides match TRBD1. The germline V gene has CDR1 ENHRY and CDR2 SYGVKD. With V trimmed by 8 bases and J by 4 bases, 8 bases remained unmatched. The CDR3 contains 15 residues. The CDR3: CAIGPDRGPADTQYF. The CDR3, as DNA: TGTGCCATCGGACCGGACAGGGGGCCCGCAGATACGCAGTATTTT.

This chain connects TRBV7-9 to TRBJ2-3; 7 bases align to TRBD1. The CDR3 consists of 16 residues. J lost 8 bases, V lost 5 bases, and 16 bases had no gene match. The germline V gene encodes CDR1 SEHNR and CDR2 FQNEAQ (reference sequence). CDR3 loop: CASSPTGTAFLGTQYF. CDR3 bases: TGTGCCAGCAGCCCGACCGGGACAGCATTTCTAGGTACGCAGTATTTT.

V and J are TRBV7-2 and TRBJ2-7; D uncertain. The CDR3 has 14 residues. Germline-derived CDR1 and CDR2 are SGHTA and FQGNSA. The ends were cut back, 4 bases at V and 0 bases at J, with 10 bases in the middle. The CDR3 loop reads CASSSHIASYEQYF. CDR3 nucleotide sequence: TGTGCCAGCAGCTCCCACATAGCCTCCTACGAGCAGTACTTC.

There are a few counts of this clonotype. V usage is TRBV5-1 and J usage is TRBJ2-7; D gene uncertain. There are 13 residues in the CDR3. V was pared by 1 base and J by 1 base, with 6 bases between. Germline assignment: CDR1 SGHRS and CDR2 YFSETQ. The CDR3 here is CASSLFESYEQYF. CDR3 DNA sequence: TGCGCCAGCAGCTTGTTTGAATCCTACGAGCAGTACTTC.

Worth noting for this clonotype: Compared with germline, one end of the junction differs, possibly owing to a read error. V is TRBV12-3 or TRBV12-4 and J is TRBJ2-3; 8 bases match TRBD1. This CDR3 spans 15 amino acids. The DNA of the CDR3 is TGTGCCAGCAGCCCTTTTGGACAGGGACCCGACGAGCAGTATTTC. Translated: CASSPFGQGPDEQYF.

The chain recombines TRBV12-3 or TRBV12-4 with TRBJ1-2; D is unresolved. The V end was cut by 4 bases, the J end by 8 bases, with 14 bases between. The length of the CDR3 is 13 residues. The DNA of the CDR3 is TGTGCCAGCAGTTCCAGACTGAGCGCGGGCTACACCTTC. It translates to CASSSRLSAGYTF.

This clonotype occurred a few times. The chain employs TRBV28 and TRBJ1-4; possibly TRBD1 for D (5 bases). With 7 bases removed from V and 5 bases from J, the gap between germline ends came to 17 bases. Germline V gene data show CDR1 as MDHEN and CDR2 as SYDVKM. This CDR3 region has 15 residues. The CDR3 DNA follows: TGTGCCAGCACCTCCACGGGCAGGGACAATGAAAAACTGTTTTTT. This translates into CASTSTGRDNEKLFF.

This rearrangement joins TRBV3-1 to TRBJ2-7; a possible D gene is TRBD2 (6 bases). V lost 1 base, J lost 2 bases, and 12 bases lay in between. Germline loops: CDR1 LGHDT, CDR2 YNNKEL (reference sequence). CDR3 size: 15 residues. CDR3 DNA: TGTGCCAGCAGCCAAGGACTAGGTTCCCCCTACGAGCAGTACTTC. Protein product: CASSQGLGSPYEQYF.

The chain combines TRBV9 with TRBJ1-2, with D tentatively TRBD1 (6 bases). With 0 bases removed from V and 6 bases from J, the gap between germline ends came to 9 bases. There are 13 residues in the CDR3. CDR1 and CDR2 from the germline V gene are SGDLS and YYNGEE. The CDR3 coding sequence is TGTGCCAGCAGCGTAGGGGCAGGGGATGGCTACACCTTC. This encodes CASSVGAGDGYTF.

There are a few counts of this clonotype. CDR3 loop: CASSLVGASDEQYF. The CDR3 nucleotides read TGCGCCAGCAGCTTGGTTGGGGCTTCAGACGAGCAGTACTTC. V and J are TRBV5-1 and TRBJ2-7; possible D gene TRBD1, 5 bases. The CDR3 runs 14 residues. The V end was cut by 0 bases, the J end by 5 bases, with 12 bases between. Germline CDR1 is SGHRS and CDR2 is YFSETQ.

This clonotype was seen only once. At one end, the junction sequence differs from germline, possibly due to a read error. J is TRBJ2-3 and V is TRBV10-3, with D unresolved. Looked up from germline, CDR1 is ENHRY and CDR2 is SYGVKD. This CDR3 comprises 14 residues. The CDR3 loop reads CAISAASTSDTQYF. DNA of the CDR3: TGCGCCATCAGTGCGGCCTCGACATCAGATACGCAGTATTTT.

About this clonotype itself: The junction does not match germline at one end; this may be a read error. The rearrangement joins TRBV4-1 to TRBJ2-5; D gene unclear. The CDR3 is 15 residues long. Looked up from germline, CDR1 is MGHRA and CDR2 is YSYEKL. The CDR3 loop is CAGSQGYTDQETQYF. The CDR3 DNA is TGCGCCGGCAGCCAAGGTTACACGGACCAAGAGACCCAGTACTTC.

The V gene is TRBV7-9, the J gene TRBJ1-2; weak D call: TRBD1 (6 bases). Trimming shortened V by 1 base and J by 4 bases, and 13 bases separated the two germline ends. CDR3 length equals 15 residues. CDR1 SEHNR and CDR2 FQNEAQ come from the germline V gene (reference sequence). As DNA, the CDR3 is TGTGCCAGCAGCTTAGGTCCAGGGGTGGCCTATGGCTACACCTTC. Translated, it gives CASSLGPGVAYGYTF.